The clone carrying this T cell receptor (beta chain) has a count of ten or more. The antigen is unknown. The CDR3 is 14 residues long. Trimming left V 2 bases short and J 3 bases short, with 12 bases between. From germline, CDR1 is SGHDT and CDR2 YYEEEE. The source of the sample is a study of human T cells and chemical hapten exposure. Findings of the study overall: Expanded TCRs formed significantly more large CDR3 similarity clusters than controls. PT1 expanded TCR counts correlated positively with patch test score.

TCRdb redid the calling of the RACE reads with MiXCR, one entry per CDR3 protein. The repertoire holds approximately 80,000 distinct CDR3 sequences, with 7.5% to 9.5% as singletons. Regarding time point: patch test 1, 2 weeks after DPC sensitization. The sample's treatment: therapeutic diphenylcyclopropenone sensitization with weekly scalp DPC. Specimen: whole blood, collected in connection with sensitization to the hapten diphenylcyclopropenone (DPC). This chain joins TRBV5-6 and TRBJ2-7; D is ambiguous. This receptor was identified in a woman in her thirties with alopecia areata. Some clones in this sample may be carry-over from other donors' samples. The CDR3 DNA reads as TGTGCCAGCAGCTTTCGGTCCGGAAACTACGAGCAGTACTTC. Translation: CASSFRSGNYEQYF.